This record concerns one TCR beta chain sequence. The antigen it recognizes is unknown. Nothing much larger sits one base from this clone, and base qualities are not available. Library creation used RT-PCR. This sample was sequenced with a NextSeq 550. TCRdb applied fastp at Q25 and MiXCR to the public reads, then kept only in-frame beta chains. Rows matching on CDR3 protein sequence are summarized as one entry with the most common DNA and genes. The sample table lists some 87,000 distinct CDR3 sequences, about 44% of them with a count of one. Roughly 64% of the sample lies in the top ten. These data are taken from a study of patients and donors after allogeneic stem cell transplantation (dated by TCRdb to between 2020 and 2021). The sequenced sample was blood, either unsorted or a sorted T cell fraction (not recorded which). This sequence originates from a human donor who was either an allogeneic HSCT recipient or a stem cell or donor lymphocyte infusion donor (not recorded which). It is not recorded whose cells these are; they may come from a transplant donor.

The bases are TGCGCCAGCAGCCTTTCCCCGTTGAACACTGAAGCTTTCTTT. Translated, this is CASSLSPLNTEAFF. Recombination linked TRBV4-1 to TRBJ1-1; no D segment can be confidently identified. V is cut by 4 bases and J by 0 bases, and the space between the germline ends is 9 bases. The CDR3, from cysteine to phenylalanine, totals 14 residues. Only the CDR3 DNA is retained, 42 bases long and in frame from the first base. Reading the germline V gene gives CDR1 MGHRA and CDR2 YSYEKL.